Each of the 12 T cell receptor beta chains below was sequenced from the same sample in a study of identifying expanded T cells in peripheral blood. Measured with immunoSEQ multiplex PCR; TCRdb has only the in-frame clones, and not every one. In the table there are some 76,000 clones, 85% to 90% of which are singletons. Sequenced: blood. The receptor set was obtained from a person between 18 and 75 years old in good health.

The chain employs TRBV2 and TRBJ1-4; 10 bases match TRBD1. Germline CDR1 SNHLY, CDR2 FYNNEI. With 8 bases clipped from V and 6 bases from J, the junction kept 3 bases outside the gene matches. The CDR3 is 13 residues long. CDR3 bases: TGTGCCAGCGCCGGGACAGGGGATGAAAAACTGTTTTTT. Translated: CASAGTGDEKLFF.

The rearrangement joins TRBV11-2 to TRBJ1-4, with a tentative D call TRBD1 (6 bases). This CDR3 region has 15 residues. Trimming removed 5 bases at V and 10 bases at J, with 20 bases between. In germline, CDR1 is SGHAT, CDR2 FQNNGV. The CDR3 DNA reads as TGTGCCAGCAGCCCAAAGAATGGGGGCGGGGGAAAACTGTTTTTT. Its protein product is CASSPKNGGGGKLFF.

V and J are TRBV4-1 and TRBJ2-3; D is possibly TRBD1 or TRBD2 (6 bases each). CDR1 and CDR2 (germline): MGHRA, YSYEKL. This CDR3 comprises 16 residues. V was cut by 4 bases and J by 8 bases, with 22 bases left in between. The CDR3 reads CASSLVKGGLPPTQYF. The CDR3 nucleotides are TGCGCCAGCAGCCTAGTTAAAGGGGGGCTACCCCCTACGCAGTATTTT.

This clone appeared a few times. The J gene is TRBJ1-2, the V gene TRBV13; no firm D call. Germline assignment: CDR1 PRHDT and CDR2 FYEKMQ (reference sequence). This CDR3 has 13 amino acids. V was pared by 5 bases and J by 1 base, with 8 bases between. CDR3 residues: CASSRNYNYGYTF. As DNA, the CDR3 is TGTGCCAGCAGCCGCAACTATAACTATGGCTACACCTTC.

This chain connects TRBV6-5 to TRBJ1-1, with TRBD1 as a possible D gene (5 bases). V lost 9 bases and J 5 bases, leaving 16 bases between the germline ends. Germline lookup yields CDR1 MNHEY and CDR2 SVGAGI. The CDR3 has 13 residues. CDR3 sequence (DNA): TGTGCCAGTACCCTGAATCAGGGTACTGAAGCTTTCTTT. It specifies CASTLNQGTEAFF.

The chain uses TRBV27 and TRBJ2-7; unclear D gene. V lost 6 bases and J 7 bases, leaving 19 bases between the germline ends. Germline assignment: CDR1 MNHEY and CDR2 SMNVEV (reference sequence). The CDR3 loop spans 14 amino acids. The DNA for the CDR3 is TGTGCCAGCAGCCTGAGACGAAATTGGGGAGAGCAGTACTTC. This encodes CASSLRRNWGEQYF.

J is TRBJ1-2 and V is TRBV6-1; no reliable D call. This CDR3 contains 13 residues. Germline lookup yields CDR1 MNHNS and CDR2 SASEGT. Trimming stripped 2 bases from V and 6 bases from J, with 10 bases between. The CDR3 DNA is TGTGCCAGCAGTGAAAGAAGGGAGGATGGCTACACCTTC. Protein sequence: CASSERREDGYTF.

The sample holds one count of this clone. This rearrangement joins TRBV6-1 to TRBJ2-5, with TRBD2 as a possible D gene (5 bases). Germline CDR1 MNHNS, CDR2 SASEGT. The CDR3 covers 15 residues. V was cut by 3 bases and J by 2 bases, with 13 bases left in between. As DNA, the CDR3 is TGTGCCAGCAGTGATAGTTCGGGAATTCAAGAGACCCAGTACTTC. It translates to CASSDSSGIQETQYF.

This clone was seen only once. The genes are TRBV13 and TRBJ1-2; no reliable D call. The germline V and J ends were trimmed by 6 bases and 1 base, with 12 bases remaining between them. This CDR3 region has 14 residues. Germline CDR1 and CDR2: PRHDT and FYEKMQ (reference sequence). In DNA, the CDR3 is TGTGCCAGCAGACACACCGACGGTAACTATGGCTACACCTTC. Residues: CASRHTDGNYGYTF.

The chain uses TRBV5-4 and TRBJ2-5; D might be TRBD1 or TRBD2, each matching 5 bases. The V gene's germline CDR1 is SGHNT and CDR2 YYREEE (reference sequence). The CDR3 covers 14 residues. Trimming removed 1 base from V and 4 bases from J, with 11 bases in between. This CDR3 is CASSLNWGSETQYF. The CDR3 region has the DNA TGTGCCAGCAGCTTGAATTGGGGGTCAGAGACCCAGTACTTC.

This clone occurred a few times. The chain is built from TRBV27 and TRBJ1-2, with 8 bases that match TRBD1. CDR1 is MNHEY and CDR2 is SMNVEV in the germline V gene (reference sequence). The CDR3 length is 16 residues. The V and J ends lost 6 bases and 0 bases, in that order; junction bases with no gene match: 9. Written as DNA, the CDR3 is TGTGCCAGCAGCCCCGGGACAGGACTTCCTAACTATGGCTACACCTTC. Translation: CASSPGTGLPNYGYTF.

This clone was counted once. The rearrangement uses TRBV18 and TRBJ1-2; TRBD1 might be the D (5 bases). CDR1 and CDR2 (germline): KGHSH, LQKENI. Trimming took off 3 bases at V and 2 bases at J, with 10 bases between the two ends. There are 14 residues in the CDR3. CDR3 sequence: CASSPDKPNYGYTF. The DNA of the CDR3 is TGTGCCAGCTCACCGGACAAACCCAACTATGGCTACACCTTC.